The T cell receptor (beta chain) under discussion was sequenced for a study of cytomegalovirus exposure and HLA in healthy donors. PCR amplification relied on 60 Vbeta primers (plus 13 Jbeta primers). Clones were read by immunoSEQ multiplex PCR, and TCRdb kept only the in-frame ones, dropping some. The table records over 150,000 clones, roughly four fifths of them present only once. A word on this clone: What it recognizes is unknown.

Notes on the study in general: In a later analysis, TCR association rates varied by HLA locus: DRB1 most, HLA-C fewest. Prior analysis indicated that the majority of TCR beta V segments exhibited productivity approximately 87% or approximately 30% of the time.

This CDR3 is 14 amino acids long. V trimming: 3 bases; J trimming: 0 bases; junction bases outside the gene matches: 2. Germline V gene data show CDR1 as SGDLS and CDR2 as YYNGEE. This sequence originates from a male donor in good health and CMV-seronegative. Sequencing was carried out using PBMCs. The chain combines TRBV9 with TRBJ1-1; 7 positions match TRBD1. The CDR3 sequence: CASSAGQMNTEAFF. CDR3 bases: TGTGCCAGCAGCGCGGGACAGATGAACACTGAAGCTTTCTTT.